The rows below give T cell receptor beta chains drawn from one sample of a study of cytomegalovirus exposure and HLA in healthy donors. The method was immunoSEQ multiplex PCR; TCRdb's version includes in-frame clones alone and lacks a portion of them. Counted here are 150,000 to 200,000 clones, more than 80% occurring once; the ten biggest clones make up 4.9%. The sample was PBMCs. These receptors came from a woman younger than 30 in good health and CMV-seropositive. Each CDR3 is given with its conserved first and last residue. A D gene is named only where the DNA matches it firmly. Size values are once, few and many counts, or a class for expanded clones, and some rows have none.

j_call,v_call,d_call,clone_size,cdr3_nt,cdr3_aa
TRBJ1-2,TRBV7-2,-,-,TGTGCCAGCAGCTTATCGCCAGGGGTCTATGGCTACACCTTC,CASSLSPGVYGYTF
TRBJ2-1,TRBV27,-,-,TGTGCCAGCAGTTTTCAACCAGGGCCAGTCACCTACAATGAGCAGTTCTTC,CASSFQPGPVTYNEQFF
TRBJ2-7,TRBV9,TRBD2,-,TGTGCCAGCAGCCCCCAGGGCGGGGGTTCCCACTACGAGCAGTACTTC,CASSPQGGGSHYEQYF
TRBJ2-5,TRBV9,TRBD2,-,TGTGCCAGCAGCGGAAGAAGCGGGGGGGCGTCAGAGACCCAGTACTTC,CASSGRSGGASETQYF
TRBJ1-1,TRBV4-1,-,-,TGCGCCAGCAGGCGGAGTGGCGGCACTGAAGCTTTCTTT,CASRRSGGTEAFF
TRBJ1-6,TRBV2,-,-,TGTGCCAGTAACCCGGGGGGCCTCAATTCACCCCTCCACTTT,CASNPGGLNSPLHF
TRBJ1-1,TRBV2,-,-,TGTGCCAGCAGGCAGGGCACTGAAGCTTTCTTT,CASRQGTEAFF
TRBJ1-3,TRBV18,TRBD1,-,TGTGCCAGCTCACCGACCGGGACAGGGCGCATAAACACCATATATTTT,CASSPTGTGRINTIYF
TRBJ1-1,TRBV4-2,-,-,TGTGCCAGCAGCCAAGTGTATGGGGCTGACACTGAAGCTTTCTTT,CASSQVYGADTEAFF
TRBJ1-3,TRBV18,-,few,TGTGCCAGCTCACCAGACAGAGATGGAAACACCATATATTTT,CASSPDRDGNTIYF
TRBJ2-7,TRBV4-2,-,-,TGTGCCAGCAGCCAAGATAACGGGGGACCCTCCTACGAGCAGTACTTC,CASSQDNGGPSYEQYF
TRBJ2-2,TRBV7-9,TRBD1,-,TGTGCCAGCAGGCCACTGACAGGGAAGGTCCTTCAGAACACCGGGGAGCTGTTTTTT,CASRPLTGKVLQNTGELFF
TRBJ1-5,TRBV5-1,-,-,TGCGCCAGCAGCTTGGCAACAGGCGGTCAGCCCCAGCATTTT,CASSLATGGQPQHF
TRBJ1-5,TRBV11-2,-,-,TGTGCCAGCAGCCCGGGGGGGCTCCAGCCCCAGCATTTT,CASSPGGLQPQHF
TRBJ1-3,TRBV28,-,-,TGTGCCAGCAGTTTTGCGGGCTCTGGAAACACCATATATTTT,CASSFAGSGNTIYF
TRBJ1-1,TRBV27,TRBD1,-,TGTGCCAGCAGAAATAATCTCAGGGGGTCGGGAACTGAAGCTTTCTTT,CASRNNLRGSGTEAFF
TRBJ1-1,TRBV27,TRBD1,-,TGTGCCAGCAGTTTATTAGGGGGACAGGGGGTAAACACTGAAGCTTTCTTT,CASSLLGGQGVNTEAFF
TRBJ2-5,TRBV5-6,-,-,TGTGCCAGCAGCTTGAGAGTTGACAGCTTCCTGACCGGGTCCCAGTACTTC,CASSLRVDSFLTGSQYF
TRBJ1-3,TRBV7-9,-,-,TGTGCCAGCAGTGACGGGTCTGGAAACACCATATATTTT,CASSDGSGNTIYF
TRBJ1-4,TRBV7-9,-,-,TGTGCCAGCAGCCCCCCCCGGGTGGGTGAAAAACTGTTTTTT,CASSPPRVGEKLFF
TRBJ2-7,TRBV11-1,-,-,TGTGCCAGCAGCTTAGGGGGGGAGCTACCGCCGCTCTCCGAGCAGTACTTC,CASSLGGELPPLSEQYF
TRBJ1-2,TRBV10-3,TRBD1,-,TGTGCCATCACCCGGGACAGGGAAATATATGGCTACACCTTC,CAITRDREIYGYTF
TRBJ1-5,TRBV18,-,-,TGTGCCAGCTCGAGGGAGTTTAGCAATCAGCCCCAGCATTTT,CASSREFSNQPQHF
TRBJ1-4,TRBV6-6,TRBD1,-,TGTGCCAGCAGTTACGAAGGGACAGGGGGCCGTGAAAAACTGTTTTTT,CASSYEGTGGREKLFF
TRBJ2-3,TRBV11-3,-,few,TGTGCCAGCAGCTTAGGCGGGGATTTCACAGATACGCAGTATTTT,CASSLGGDFTDTQYF
TRBJ1-3,TRBV4-2,TRBD1,few,TGTGCCAGCAGCCATGAGACAGGGGGCCTTGGAAACACCATATATTTT,CASSHETGGLGNTIYF